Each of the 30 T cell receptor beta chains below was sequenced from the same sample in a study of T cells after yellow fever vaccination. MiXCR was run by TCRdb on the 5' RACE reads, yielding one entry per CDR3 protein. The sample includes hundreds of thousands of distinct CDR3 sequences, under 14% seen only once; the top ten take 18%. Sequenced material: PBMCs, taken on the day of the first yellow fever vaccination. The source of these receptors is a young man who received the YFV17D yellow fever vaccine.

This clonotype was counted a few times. The CDR3 bases are TGCGCCAGCAGCGGGGGGCCAAACTCGTATTCACCCCTCCACTTT. Translating it yields CASSGGPNSYSPLHF. This chain uses TRBV5-1 with TRBJ1-6, with TRBD1 as a possible D gene (6 bases). Germline CDR1 reads SGHRS; CDR2 reads YFSETQ. The CDR3 covers 15 residues. V lost 4 bases to trimming and J lost 8 bases, with 16 bases between them.

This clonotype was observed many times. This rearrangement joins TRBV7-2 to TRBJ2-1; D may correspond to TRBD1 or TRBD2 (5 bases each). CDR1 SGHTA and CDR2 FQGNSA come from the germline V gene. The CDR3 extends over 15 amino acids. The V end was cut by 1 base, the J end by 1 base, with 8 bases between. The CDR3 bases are TGTGCCAGCAGCTTAGGGGGGTTTTCCTACAATGAGCAGTTCTTC. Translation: CASSLGGFSYNEQFF.

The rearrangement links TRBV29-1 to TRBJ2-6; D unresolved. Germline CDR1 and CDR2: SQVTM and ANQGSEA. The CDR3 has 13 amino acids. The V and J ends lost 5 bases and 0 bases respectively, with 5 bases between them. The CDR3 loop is CSVRISGANVLTF. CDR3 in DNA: TGCAGCGTTCGGATCTCTGGGGCCAACGTCCTGACTTTC.

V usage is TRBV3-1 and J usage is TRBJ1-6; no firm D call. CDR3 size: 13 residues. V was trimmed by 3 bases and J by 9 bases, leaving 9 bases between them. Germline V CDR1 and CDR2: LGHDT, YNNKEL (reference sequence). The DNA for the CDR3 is TGTGCCAGCAGCCATCCCGGATCTTCACCCCTCCACTTT. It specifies CASSHPGSSPLHF. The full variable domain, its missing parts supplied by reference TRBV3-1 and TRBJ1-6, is DTAVSQTPKYLVTQMGNDKSIKCEQNLGHDTMYWYKQDSKKFLKIMFSYNNKELIINETVPNRFSPKSPDKAHLNLHINSLELGDSAVYFCASSHPGSSPLHFGNGTRLTVT.

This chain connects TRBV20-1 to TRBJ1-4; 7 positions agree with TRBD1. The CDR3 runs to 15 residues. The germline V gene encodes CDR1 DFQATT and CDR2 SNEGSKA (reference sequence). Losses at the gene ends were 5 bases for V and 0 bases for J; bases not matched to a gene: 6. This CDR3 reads CSAPDRVATNEKLFF. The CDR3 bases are TGCAGTGCTCCCGACAGGGTGGCAACTAATGAAAAACTGTTTTTT.

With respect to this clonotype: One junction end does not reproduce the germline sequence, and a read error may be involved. CDR3 loop: CDSSPSTSGGTDTQYF. The DNA of the CDR3 is TGCGACAGCAGCCCTTCGACTAGCGGGGGCACAGATACGCAGTATTTT. V is TRBV5-1 and J is TRBJ2-3, with TRBD2 matching over 11 bases. This CDR3 has 16 amino acids. Germline V gene data show CDR1 as SGHRS and CDR2 as YFSETQ.

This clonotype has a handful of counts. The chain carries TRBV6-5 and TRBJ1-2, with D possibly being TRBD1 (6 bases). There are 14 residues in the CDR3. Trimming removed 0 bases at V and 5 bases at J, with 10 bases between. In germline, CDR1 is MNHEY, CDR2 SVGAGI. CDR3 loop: CASSYSTGLYGYTF. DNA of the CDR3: TGTGCCAGCAGTTACTCTACAGGGCTATATGGCTACACCTTC.

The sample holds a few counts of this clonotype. CDR3 sequence: CASTPGQPYGYTF. CDR3 nucleotides: TGTGCCAGCACCCCTGGACAACCCTATGGCTACACCTTC. V usage is TRBV28 and J usage is TRBJ1-2, with a tentative D call TRBD1 (5 bases). CDR3 length: 13 residues. The germline V and J ends were trimmed by 7 bases and 4 bases, with 13 bases remaining between them. Germline loops: CDR1 MDHEN, CDR2 SYDVKM.

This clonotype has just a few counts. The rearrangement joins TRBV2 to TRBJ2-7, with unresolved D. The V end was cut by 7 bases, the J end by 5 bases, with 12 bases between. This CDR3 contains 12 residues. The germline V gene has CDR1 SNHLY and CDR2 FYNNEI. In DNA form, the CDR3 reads TGTGCCAGCAAGATTGTTGTGGACGAGCAGTACTTC. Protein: CASKIVVDEQYF.

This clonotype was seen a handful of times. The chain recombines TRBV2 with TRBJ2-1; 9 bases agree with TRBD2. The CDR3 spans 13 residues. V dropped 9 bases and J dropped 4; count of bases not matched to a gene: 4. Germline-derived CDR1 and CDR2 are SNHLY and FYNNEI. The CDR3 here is CASRGGGYNEQFF. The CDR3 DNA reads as TGTGCCAGTCGCGGGGGGGGTTACAATGAGCAGTTCTTC.

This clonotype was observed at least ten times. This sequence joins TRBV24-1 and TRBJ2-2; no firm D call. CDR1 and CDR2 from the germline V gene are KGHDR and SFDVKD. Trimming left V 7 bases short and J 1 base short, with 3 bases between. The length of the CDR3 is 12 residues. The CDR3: CATRQNTGELFF. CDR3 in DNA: TGTGCCACCAGACAGAACACCGGGGAGCTGTTTTTT.

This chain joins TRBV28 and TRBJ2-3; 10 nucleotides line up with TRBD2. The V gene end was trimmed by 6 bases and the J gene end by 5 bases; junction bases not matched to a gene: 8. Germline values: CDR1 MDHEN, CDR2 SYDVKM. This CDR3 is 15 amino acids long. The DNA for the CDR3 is TGTGCCAGCAGCCTCACTAGCGGGGAGGTAGATACGCAGTATTTT. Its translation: CASSLTSGEVDTQYF.

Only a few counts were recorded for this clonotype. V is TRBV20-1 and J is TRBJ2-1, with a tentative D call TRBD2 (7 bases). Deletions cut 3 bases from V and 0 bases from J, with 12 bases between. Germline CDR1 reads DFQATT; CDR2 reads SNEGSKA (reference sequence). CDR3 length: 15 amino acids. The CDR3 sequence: CSARRGGPSYNEQFF. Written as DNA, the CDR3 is TGCAGTGCTAGGCGCGGGGGCCCCTCCTACAATGAGCAGTTCTTC.

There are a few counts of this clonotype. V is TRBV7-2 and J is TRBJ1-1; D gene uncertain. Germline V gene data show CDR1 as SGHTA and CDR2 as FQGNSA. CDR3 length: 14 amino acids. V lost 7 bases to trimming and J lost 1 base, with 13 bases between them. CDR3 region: CASNLDTRNTEAFF. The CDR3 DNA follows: TGTGCCAGCAACCTTGACACACGGAACACTGAAGCTTTCTTT. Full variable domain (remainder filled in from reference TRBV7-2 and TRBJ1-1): GAGVSQSPSNKVTEKGKDVELRCDPISGHTALYWYRQSLGQGLEFLIYFQGNSAPDKSGLPSDRFSAERTGGSVSTLTIQRTQQEDSAVYLCASNLDTRNTEAFFGQGTRLTVV.

CDR3 region: CASSPPGRPYEQYF. In DNA, the CDR3 is TGTGCCAGCTCACCACCTGGCAGACCCTACGAGCAGTACTTC. This chain uses TRBV18 with TRBJ2-7; the D is unclear. V was shortened by 0 bases and J by 2 bases, with 8 bases between the two germline ends. Per the germline V gene, CDR1 is KGHSH and CDR2 is LQKENI. The CDR3 runs 14 residues.

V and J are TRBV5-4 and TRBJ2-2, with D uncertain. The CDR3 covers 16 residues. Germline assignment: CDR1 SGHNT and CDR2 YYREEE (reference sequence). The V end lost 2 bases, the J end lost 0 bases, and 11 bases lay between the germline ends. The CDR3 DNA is TGTGCCAGCAGCTTTCGTGTGGGGACGAACACCGGGGAGCTGTTTTTT. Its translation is CASSFRVGTNTGELFF.

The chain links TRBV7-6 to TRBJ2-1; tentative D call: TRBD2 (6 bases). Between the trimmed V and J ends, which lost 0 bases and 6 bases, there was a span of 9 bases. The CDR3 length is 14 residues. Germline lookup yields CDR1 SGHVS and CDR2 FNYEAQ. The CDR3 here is CASSLASLANEQFF. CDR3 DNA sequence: TGTGCCAGCAGCTTAGCGTCACTAGCCAATGAGCAGTTCTTC.

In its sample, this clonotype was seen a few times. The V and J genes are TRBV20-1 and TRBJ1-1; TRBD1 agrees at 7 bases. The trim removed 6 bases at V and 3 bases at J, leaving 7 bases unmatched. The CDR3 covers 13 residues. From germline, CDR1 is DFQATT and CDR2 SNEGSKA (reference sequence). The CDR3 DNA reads TGCAGTGCCCGACAGGGAGGGGACACTGAAGCTTTCTTT. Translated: CSARQGGDTEAFF.

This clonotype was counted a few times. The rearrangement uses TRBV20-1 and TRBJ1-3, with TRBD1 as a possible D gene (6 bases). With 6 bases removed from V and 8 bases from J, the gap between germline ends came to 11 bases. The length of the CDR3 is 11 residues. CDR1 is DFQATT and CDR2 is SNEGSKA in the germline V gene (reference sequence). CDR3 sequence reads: CSAYRVDTIYF. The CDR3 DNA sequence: TGCAGTGCATACAGGGTTGACACCATATATTTT.

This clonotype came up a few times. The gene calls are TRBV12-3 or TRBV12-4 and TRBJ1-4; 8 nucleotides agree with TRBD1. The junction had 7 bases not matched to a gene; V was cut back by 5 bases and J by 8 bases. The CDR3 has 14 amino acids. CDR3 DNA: TGTGCCAGCAGTCGACAGGGGTGGGAGGAAAAACTGTTTTTT. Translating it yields CASSRQGWEEKLFF.

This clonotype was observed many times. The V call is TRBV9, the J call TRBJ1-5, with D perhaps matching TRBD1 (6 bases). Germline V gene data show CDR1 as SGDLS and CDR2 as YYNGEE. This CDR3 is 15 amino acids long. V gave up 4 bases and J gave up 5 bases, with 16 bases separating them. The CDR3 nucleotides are TGTGCCAGCAGCAGAGAGGGGGGAACTCATCAGCCCCAGCATTTT. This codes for CASSREGGTHQPQHF. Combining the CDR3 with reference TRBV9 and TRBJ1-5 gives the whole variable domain DSGVTQTPKHLITATGQRVTLRCSPRSGDLSVYWYQQSLDQGLQFLIQYYNGEERAKGNILERFSAQQFPDLHSELNLSSLELGDSALYFCASSREGGTHQPQHFGDGTRLSIL.

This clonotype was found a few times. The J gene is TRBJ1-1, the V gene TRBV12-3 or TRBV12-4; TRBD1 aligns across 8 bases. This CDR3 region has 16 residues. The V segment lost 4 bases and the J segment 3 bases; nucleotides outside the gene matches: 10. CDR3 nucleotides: TGTGCCAGCAGTTCGCCACAAACAGGGGGAGACACTGAAGCTTTCTTT. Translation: CASSSPQTGGDTEAFF.

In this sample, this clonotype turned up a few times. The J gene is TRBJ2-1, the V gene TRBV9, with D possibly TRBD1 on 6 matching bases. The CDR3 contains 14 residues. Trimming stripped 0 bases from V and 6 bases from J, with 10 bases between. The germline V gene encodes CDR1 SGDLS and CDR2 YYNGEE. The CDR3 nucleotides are TGTGCCAGCAGCGTAGGGCAGGGGATCAATGAGCAGTTCTTC. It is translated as CASSVGQGINEQFF.

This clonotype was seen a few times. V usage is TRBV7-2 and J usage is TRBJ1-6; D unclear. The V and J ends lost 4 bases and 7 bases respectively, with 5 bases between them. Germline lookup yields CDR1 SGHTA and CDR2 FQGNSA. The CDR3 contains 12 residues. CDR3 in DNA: TGTGCCAGCAGCTCCCAGAATTCACCCCTCCACTTT. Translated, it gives CASSSQNSPLHF.

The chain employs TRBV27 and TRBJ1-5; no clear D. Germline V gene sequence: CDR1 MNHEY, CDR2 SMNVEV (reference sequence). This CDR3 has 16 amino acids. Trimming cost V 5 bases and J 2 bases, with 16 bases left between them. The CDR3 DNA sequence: TGTGCCAGCAGTGCTATGCCCCCTGATGGCAATCAGCCCCAGCATTTT. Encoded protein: CASSAMPPDGNQPQHF.

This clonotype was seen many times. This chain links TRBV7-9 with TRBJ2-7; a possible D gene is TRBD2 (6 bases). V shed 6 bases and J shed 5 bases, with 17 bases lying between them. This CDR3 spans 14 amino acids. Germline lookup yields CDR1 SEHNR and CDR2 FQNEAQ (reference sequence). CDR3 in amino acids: CASSRGVPTNEQYF. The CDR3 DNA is TGTGCCAGCAGTCGCGGGGTCCCGACAAACGAGCAGTACTTC.

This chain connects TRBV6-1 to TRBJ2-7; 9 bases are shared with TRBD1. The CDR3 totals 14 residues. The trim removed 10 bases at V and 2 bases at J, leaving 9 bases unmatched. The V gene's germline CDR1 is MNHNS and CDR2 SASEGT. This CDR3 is CATSPGTGTYEQYF. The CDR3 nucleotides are TGTGCCACCAGCCCCGGGACAGGGACCTACGAGCAGTACTTC.

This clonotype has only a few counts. CDR3 region: CATSRDRVLTDTQYF. CDR3 sequence (DNA): TGTGCCACCAGCAGAGATCGGGTCCTTACAGATACGCAGTATTTT. The genes are TRBV15 and TRBJ2-3, with D uncertain. Per germline, CDR1 LNHNV and CDR2 YYDKDF (reference sequence). The V gene lost 0 bases and the J gene lost 3 bases, with 10 bases spanning the gap. This CDR3 is built from 15 residues.

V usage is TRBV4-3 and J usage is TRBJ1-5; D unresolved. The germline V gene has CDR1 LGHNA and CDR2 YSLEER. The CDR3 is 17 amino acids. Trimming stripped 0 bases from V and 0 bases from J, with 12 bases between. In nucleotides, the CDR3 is TGCGCCAGCAGCCAAGATTGGGCCACTGTTAGCAATCAGCCCCAGCATTTT. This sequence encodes CASSQDWATVSNQPQHF.

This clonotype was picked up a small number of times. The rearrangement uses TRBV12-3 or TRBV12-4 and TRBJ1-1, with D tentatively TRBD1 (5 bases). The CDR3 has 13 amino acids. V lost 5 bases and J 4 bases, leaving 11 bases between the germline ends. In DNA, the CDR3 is TGTGCCAGCAGTACACAGGTTTCCACTGAAGCTTTCTTT. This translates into CASSTQVSTEAFF.